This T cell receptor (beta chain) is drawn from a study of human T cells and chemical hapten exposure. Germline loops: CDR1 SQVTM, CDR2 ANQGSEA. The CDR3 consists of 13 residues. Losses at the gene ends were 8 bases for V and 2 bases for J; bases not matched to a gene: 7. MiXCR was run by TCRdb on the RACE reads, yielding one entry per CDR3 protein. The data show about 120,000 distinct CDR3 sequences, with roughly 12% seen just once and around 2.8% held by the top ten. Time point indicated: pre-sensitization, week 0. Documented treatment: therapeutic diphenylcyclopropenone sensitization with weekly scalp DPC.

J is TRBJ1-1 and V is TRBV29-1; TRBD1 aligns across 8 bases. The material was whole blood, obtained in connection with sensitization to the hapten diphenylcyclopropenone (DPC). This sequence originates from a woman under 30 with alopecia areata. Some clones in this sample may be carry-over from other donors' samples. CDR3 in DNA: TGCAGCACCGACGACAGGGGAAACACTGAAGCTTTCTTT. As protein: CSTDDRGNTEAFF. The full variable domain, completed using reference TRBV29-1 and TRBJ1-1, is SAVISQKPSRDICQRGTSLTIQCQVDSQVTMMFWYRQQPGQSLTLIATANQGSEATYESGFVIDKFPISRPNLTFSTLTVSNMSPEDSSIYLCSTDDRGNTEAFFGQGTRLTVV.